This entry concerns a single T cell receptor beta chain. In the same sample, other DNA sequences code for this CDR3. CDR1 and CDR2 from the germline V gene are LNHDA and SQIVND (reference sequence). Trimming cost V 5 bases and J 3 bases, with 2 bases left between them. CDR3 length: 11 residues. The entry originates in a study of blood T cell repertoires in COVID-19. The method was immunoSEQ multiplex PCR; TCRdb's version includes in-frame clones alone and lacks a portion of them. The repertoire holds about 240,000 clones, roughly 87% seen once, with just over 7% in the top ten. Material for sequencing was peripheral blood. The chain is built from TRBV19 and TRBJ2-1; D call uncertain. This clonotype was obtained from a man aged 60-69 years who had recovered from COVID-19. The CDR3 loop reads CASSLYNEQFF. The CDR3 DNA is TGTGCCAGTAGTCTCTACAATGAGCAGTTCTTC.